This TCR beta chain was identified in a study of graft-versus-host responses after intestinal transplantation. Whole-study context: All of the recipients had induction that used anti-thymocyte globulin, then tacrolimus and steroids for 2 to 3 years. Study-level points and caveats: Early post-transplant HvG declines tracked with peak circulating GvH clone levels. Within the allografts of patients who had graft-donor T cell macrochimerism, graft-versus-host to host-versus-graft clonal ratios were high. Ileal or blood samples showed some GvH clones first, and such clones were also found in recipient marrow.

Germline lookup yields CDR1 GTSNPN and CDR2 SVGIG (reference sequence). The CDR3 is 15 residues long. Trimming removed 0 bases from V and 3 bases from J, with 15 bases in between. A note on this clone: The antigen is not known.

Profiled with immunoSEQ multiplex PCR; TCRdb holds only in-frame clones, not every one. The sample holds 80,000 to 95,000 clones, approximately 94% seen once. The source was unstimulated CD8+ T cells sorted from spleen or lymph node cells, collected before intestinal transplant. The chain is built from TRBV30 and TRBJ2-7; TRBD2 might be the D (5 bases). This clonotype was sampled from a human donor who received an intestinal transplant. The CDR3 DNA sequence: TGTGCCTGGAGTGTCCGAATCGCGAGGGACTACGAGCAGTACTTC. The encoded protein is CAWSVRIARDYEQYF. Together with reference TRBV30 and TRBJ2-7, the CDR3 gives the full variable domain: SQTIHQWPATLVQPVGSPLSLECTVEGTSNPNLYWYRQAAGRGLQLLFYSVGIGQISSEVPQNLSASRPQDRQFILSSKKLLLSDSGFYLCAWSVRIARDYEQYFGPGTRLTVT.